This TCR beta chain was profiled in a study of T-cell memory formation after mild COVID-19. Study-level points and caveats: That cross-reactive memory joined was suggested by some responding clones appearing in pre-infection memory. Contracting CD4+ clones were located mainly in CM and EM, and CD8+ clones in EMRA.

Via MiXCR, TCRdb re-called the 5' RACE reads, giving one row per CDR3 protein. The sample lists around 430,000 distinct CDR3 sequences, about 15% occurring once. Details on this clonotype: Antigen specificity is unknown.

The material sequenced was PBMCs or a T cell subset sorted from them (not recorded which). This receptor was obtained from a young man who had mild COVID-19 (a few samples of this study predate the infection). Cell type and time point are not known.

CDR3 loop: CSARTPVDTQYF. As DNA, the CDR3 is TGCAGTGCCAGGACCCCGGTAGATACGCAGTATTTT. This chain uses TRBV20-1 with TRBJ2-3; D is uncertain. Trimming took 6 bases from V and 5 from J, leaving 12 bases between them. Germline CDR1 reads DFQATT; CDR2 reads SNEGSKA (reference sequence). This CDR3 region has 12 residues.